This T cell receptor beta chain was profiled in a study of breast tumors, draining lymph nodes, adjacent tissues. Findings and limits, study-wide: Luminal-like breast cancer showed significantly greater tumor-nontumor repertoire similarity than basal-like breast cancer did. Findings are consistent with lymph node origin and intratumoral expansion of most tumor T cells. Tumor repertoires ranked between lymph nodes and nontumor tissue in diversity, with V and J gene preferences. The lymph node origin of tumor T cells was framed as consistent with a hypothesis, not demonstrated.

This clonotype was counted many times. Its antigen is undetermined. The CDR3 totals 14 residues. V was shortened by 4 bases and J by 7 bases, with 11 bases between the two germline ends. CDR1 and CDR2 (germline): LGHNA, YSLEER. Samples came from axillary lymph nodes draining the breast cancer. TCRdb ran MiXCR on the multiplex PCR reads and lists one entry per CDR3 protein. Here the sample spans 100,000 to 150,000 distinct CDR3 sequences, more than 20% being singletons. V usage is TRBV4-3 and J usage is TRBJ1-6, with unresolved D. The sample comprised axillary lymph node tissue. The source of this sequence is a female donor with breast cancer. Some clones in this sample may be carry-over from other donors' samples. The CDR3 coding sequence is TGCGCCAGCAGCCCCCAAGGAGGGAATTCACCCCTCCACTTT. Translating gives CASSPQGGNSPLHF.